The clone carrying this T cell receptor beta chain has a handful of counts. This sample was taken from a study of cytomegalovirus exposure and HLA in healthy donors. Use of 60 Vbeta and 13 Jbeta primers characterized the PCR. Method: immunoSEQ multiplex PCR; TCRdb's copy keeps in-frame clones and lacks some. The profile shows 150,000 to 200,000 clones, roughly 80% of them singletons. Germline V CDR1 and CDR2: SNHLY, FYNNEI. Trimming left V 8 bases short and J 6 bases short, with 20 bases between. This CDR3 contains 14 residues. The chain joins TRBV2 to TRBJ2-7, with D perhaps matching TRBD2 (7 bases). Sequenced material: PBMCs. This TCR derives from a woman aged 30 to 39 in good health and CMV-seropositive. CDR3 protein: CASLPAAGAGEQYF. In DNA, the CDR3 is TGTGCCAGCCTACCAGCGGCGGGGGCCGGCGAGCAGTACTTC.